The entry that follows covers one TCR beta chain sequence. The antigen is undetermined. This may come from a read error, since a much larger clone is one base off. This CDR3 fails to terminate in the conserved phenylalanine or tryptophan, so it likely reflects a read error. The record originates from a study of molecular identifiers for immune sequencing clone quantification. Sorting selected naive CD8 T cells with a CD8+CD4-CCR7+CD45RA+ phenotype. V lost 2 bases to trimming and J lost 3 bases; unmatched junction nucleotides: 6. CDR1 LGHNA and CDR2 YSLEER come from the germline V gene. This CDR3 spans 15 amino acids. Study observations and caveats: Clones of above 20 RNA copies carried over 99% of effector molecules; in naive cells they carried under 1%. Jurkat TCR RNA from one cell was spiked into about 1 million naive cells, and it was reportedly detectable there.

In TCRdb, the PCR reads were re-called with MiXCR into one record per CDR3 protein. The sample consists of 79,000 or so distinct CDR3 sequences, around 25% of them appearing once. The V and J genes are TRBV4-3 and TRBJ2-7, with 8 bases identical to TRBD1. The sample consisted of naive CD8+ T cells from blood, with Jurkat cell RNA spiked in. This sample's subset: FACS-sorted CD8+CD4-CCR7+CD45RA+ naive T cells. The receptor comes from a human donor in good health. Some libraries in this study had Jurkat cell RNA spiked in. The CDR3 coding sequence is TGCGCCAGCAGCCAAATGCAGGGGGCTTTCTACGAGCAGTACCTC. Amino acids: CASSQMQGAFYEQYL.